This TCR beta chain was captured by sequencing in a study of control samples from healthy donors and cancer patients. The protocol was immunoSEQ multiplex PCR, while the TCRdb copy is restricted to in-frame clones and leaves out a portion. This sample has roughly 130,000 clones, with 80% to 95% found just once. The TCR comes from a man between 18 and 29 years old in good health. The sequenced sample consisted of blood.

The chain's CDR3 is CASSLGNSPLHF. The CDR3 bases are TGTGCCAGCAGCTTAGGGAATTCACCCCTCCACTTT. The chain links TRBV7-3 to TRBJ1-6; D unclear. The V end lost 2 bases, the J end lost 7 bases, and 3 bases lay between the germline ends. In germline, CDR1 is SGHTA, CDR2 FQGTGA. This CDR3 has 12 amino acids.